What follows are 19 T cell receptor beta chains derived from one specimen sequenced in a study of immune heterogeneity within non-small cell lung tumors (dated by TCRdb to the late 2010s). The instrument given in TCRdb is HiSeq X Ten. A multiplex PCR system amplified the TCR beta CDR3 region, with a first 10-cycle round using 32 V-gene forward and 13 J-gene reverse primers. The raw public data were reprocessed by TCRdb itself: fastp quality trimming at Q25, MiXCR clonotype calling, in-frame beta chains only. Entries are consolidated by CDR3 protein sequence, retaining the most common genes and DNA. This sample holds over 25,000 distinct CDR3 sequences; 25% to 30% were observed only once. The ten most abundant clones make up 3.5% to 4.5% of the sample. The TCR template was genomic DNA extracted from bulk tumor tissue, and about 0.6 ug of gDNA was amplified for each sample. During surgery, multiple biopsies were taken from each primary tumor and placed as far apart as possible within the tumor mass. The study cohort was described as untreated, and the patients were newly diagnosed NSCLC cases having curative surgery.

Sequencing was carried out using lung tumor tissue. Receptor source: a middle-aged man with non-small cell lung cancer.

This chain uses TRBV9 with TRBJ2-2; D unclear. The germline CDR1 and CDR2 sequences are SGDLS and YYNGEE. The CDR3 consists of 13 residues. The V and J ends lost 10 bases and 0 bases respectively, with 10 bases between them. The CDR3 loop is CASCPTNTGELFF. As DNA, the CDR3 is TGTGCCTCCTGCCCTACGAACACCGGGGAGCTGTTTTTT. Supplemented by reference TRBV9 and TRBJ2-2, the full variable domain reads DSGVTQTPKHLITATGQRVTLRCSPRSGDLSVYWYQQSLDQGLQFLIQYYNGEERAKGNILERFSAQQFPDLHSELNLSSLELGDSALYFCASCPTNTGELFFGEGSRLTVL.

As for this clonotype: This may stem from a read error, because a much larger clone lies one nucleotide away. The rearrangement links TRBV7-2 to TRBJ2-2, with 9 nucleotides matching TRBD2. V was clipped by 5 bases and J by 2 bases; unmatched bases: 12. This CDR3 spans 18 amino acids. CDR1 and CDR2 (germline): SGHTA, FQGNSA. The DNA of the CDR3 is TGTGCCAGCAGCCCTCGAAAGACTAGCGGCGCTAACACCGGGGAGCTGTTTTTT. It encodes CASSPRKTSGANTGELFF.

Concerning this clonotype: This could be a read error, since a much larger clone is one nucleotide away. This CDR3 is missing its conserved last phenylalanine or tryptophan, likely due to a read error. The rearrangement joins TRBV20-1 to TRBJ1-6, with D possibly matching TRBD1 (5 bases). The CDR3 extends over 13 amino acids. The V end lost 5 bases, the J end lost 10 bases, and 15 bases lay between the germline ends. Germline V lookup: CDR1 DFQATT, CDR2 SNEGSKA (reference sequence). The CDR3 here is CSARIGAESPLHS. For the CDR3, the DNA is TGCAGTGCTCGAATAGGGGCTGAATCACCCCTCCACTCT.

About this clonotype: An end of the junction differs from the germline gene, which may be a read error. CDR3 in DNA: TGTGCCAACAGTTACCGTAGGCGGGAGGGCCCCCTCGAGCAGTACTTC. Encoded protein: CANSYRRREGPLEQYF. The V call is TRBV6-2 or TRBV6-3, the J call TRBJ2-7, with 9 positions matching TRBD2. The CDR3 runs to 16 residues. Germline lookup yields CDR1 MNHEY and CDR2 SVGEGT.

A word on this clonotype: This may come from a read error, since a much larger clone is one base off. A read error is likely, as this CDR3 ends without the conserved phenylalanine or tryptophan. The rearrangement uses TRBV12-3 or TRBV12-4 and TRBJ1-6, with D possibly being TRBD1 (5 bases). The CDR3 spans 15 residues. Trimming shortened V by 9 bases and J by 3 bases, and 15 bases separated the two germline ends. The CDR3 nucleotides read TGTGCCAGTAGGCGGGGGGACTACTATAATTCACCCCTCCACTCT. Its protein is CASRRGDYYNSPLHS.

This clonotype was seen a handful of times. This chain uses TRBV5-1 with TRBJ1-1; D is undetermined. The germline V and J ends were trimmed by 0 bases and 8 bases, with 8 bases remaining between them. This CDR3 contains 12 residues. Germline V gene sequence: CDR1 SGHRS, CDR2 YFSETQ. CDR3 sequence reads: CASSLEGREAFF. DNA for the CDR3: TGCGCCAGCAGCTTGGAAGGACGGGAAGCTTTCTTT.

The chain combines TRBV18 with TRBJ1-5; D ambiguous. The CDR3 spans 13 residues. CDR1 is KGHSH, CDR2 LQKENI, per germline. With 6 bases removed from V and 7 bases from J, the gap between germline ends came to 13 bases. CDR3 protein: CASSPAWVQPQHF. CDR3 in DNA: TGTGCCAGCTCCCCCGCCTGGGTGCAGCCCCAGCATTTT. Together with reference TRBV18 and TRBJ1-5, the CDR3 gives the full variable domain: NAGVMQNPRHLVRRRGQEARLRCSPMKGHSHVYWYRQLPEEGLKFMVYLQKENIIDESGMPKERFSAEFPKEGPSILRIQQVVRGDSAAYFCASSPAWVQPQHFGDGTRLSIL.

The DNA for the CDR3 is TGTGCCAGCAGTCCCCGGACAGGGGGAAATGAGCAGTTCTTC. The encoded protein is CASSPRTGGNEQFF. V gene TRBV27 combines with J gene TRBJ2-1; 10 nucleotides agree with TRBD1. Germline CDR1 MNHEY, CDR2 SMNVEV (reference sequence). This CDR3 contains 14 residues. The trim removed 5 bases at V and 7 bases at J, leaving 5 bases unmatched.

Turning to this clonotype: This could be a read error, since a much larger clone is one nucleotide away. V usage is TRBV7-2 and J usage is TRBJ2-7; 7 nucleotides line up with TRBD1. Germline V CDR1 and CDR2: SGHTA, FQGNSA. The CDR3 consists of 15 residues. CDR3 loop: CSSSLLFGDSYEQYF. CDR3 coding DNA: TGTTCCAGCAGCTTACTTTTTGGGGACAGCTACGAGCAGTACTTC. Complete variable domain (other parts from reference TRBV7-2 and TRBJ2-7): GAGVSQSPSNKVTEKGKDVELRCDPISGHTALYWYRQSLGQGLEFLIYFQGNSAPDKSGLPSDRFSAERTGGSVSTLTIQRTQQEDSAVYLCSSSLLFGDSYEQYFGPGTRLTVT.

This clonotype was recorded a few times. The chain joins TRBV6-1 to TRBJ2-5; 9 bases are shared with TRBD1. V shed 5 bases and J 5 bases; nucleotides not matched to a gene: 3. Germline V gene lookup returns CDR1 MNHNS and CDR2 SASEGT. The CDR3 consists of 13 residues. In DNA form, the CDR3 reads TGTGCCAGCAGTAGACAGGGGGTTGAGACCCAGTACTTC. Protein: CASSRQGVETQYF.

This clonotype was seen at least ten times. The V gene is TRBV29-1, the J gene TRBJ2-1; 13 nucleotides align to TRBD2. The CDR3 has 15 amino acids. V shed 5 bases, J shed 3 bases, and the junction held 4 bases outside the gene matches. CDR1 and CDR2 (germline): SQVTM, ANQGSEA. The CDR3 protein is CSVPLAGGNYNEQFF. CDR3 DNA: TGCAGCGTTCCACTAGCGGGAGGGAACTACAATGAGCAGTTCTTC.

There are a few counts of this clonotype. V and J are TRBV7-9 and TRBJ2-5, with 12 bases that match TRBD2. The CDR3 is 17 amino acids. CDR1 SEHNR and CDR2 FQNEAQ come from the germline V gene (reference sequence). With 3 bases clipped from V and 4 bases from J, the junction kept 9 bases outside the gene matches. The CDR3 sequence: CASSFRLAGVGRETQYF. DNA of the CDR3: TGTGCCAGCAGCTTCAGACTAGCGGGAGTTGGAAGAGAGACCCAGTACTTC.

Ten or more counts support this clonotype. The V call is TRBV27, the J call TRBJ2-1, with TRBD2 matching 8 bases. The germline V gene encodes CDR1 MNHEY and CDR2 SMNVEV (reference sequence). The ends lost 0 bases at V and 7 bases at J; junction bases unmatched: 11. This CDR3 is built from 17 residues. CDR3 sequence reads: CASSLSGRLSGRNEQFF. The CDR3 DNA reads as TGTGCCAGCAGTTTATCTGGGCGCCTAAGCGGGAGAAATGAGCAGTTCTTC.

V is TRBV11-3 and J is TRBJ2-7; D call uncertain. From germline, CDR1 is SGHNT and CDR2 YENEEA. The CDR3 runs to 13 residues. Trimming took off 6 bases at V and 1 base at J, with 10 bases between the two ends. The CDR3 loop is CASRSDGSYEQYF. DNA for the CDR3: TGTGCCAGCAGGTCGGACGGGTCCTACGAGCAGTACTTC.

This clonotype is medium-sized in the sample. The CDR3 is CASRRRSSYEQYF. The CDR3 nucleotides read TGTGCCAGCAGGCGACGGAGCTCCTACGAGCAGTACTTC. The chain recombines TRBV11-2 with TRBJ2-7; D ambiguous. This CDR3 comprises 13 residues. Germline assignment: CDR1 SGHAT and CDR2 FQNNGV. With 6 bases removed from V and 0 bases from J, the gap between germline ends came to 9 bases.

This clonotype was counted at least ten times. The chain is built from TRBV24-1 and TRBJ1-2; D remains ambiguous. V was clipped by 3 bases and J by 11 bases, with 21 bases between them. The CDR3 consists of 15 residues. CDR1 and CDR2 (germline): KGHDR, SFDVKD. The CDR3 nucleotides are TGTGCCACCAGTGATCCCTCCGACGGTCGCGTAGTGTACACCTTC. Translated, it gives CATSDPSDGRVVYTF.

This clonotype appeared many times. The chain uses TRBV7-2 and TRBJ2-6; D may match TRBD1 or TRBD2 (5 bases each). Germline V CDR1 and CDR2: SGHTA, FQGNSA. V lost 6 bases, J lost 2 bases, and 11 bases lay in between. The CDR3 runs 15 residues. CDR3 nucleotide sequence: TGTGCCAGCAGTGCTGGGGGAACTGGGGCCAACGTCCTGACTTTC. The encoded protein is CASSAGGTGANVLTF.

Worth noting for this clonotype: A much larger clone lies a single base off, so this may be a read error. This chain joins TRBV30 and TRBJ2-7, with 7 bases fitting TRBD1. The CDR3 length is 13 residues. J lost 9 bases, V lost 1 base, and 9 bases had no gene match. Per the germline V gene, CDR1 is GTSNPN and CDR2 is SVGIG (reference sequence). The CDR3 protein is CAWSETGSGRQYF. The DNA for the CDR3 is TGTGCCTGGAGTGAGACAGGGTCGGGACGGCAGTACTTC.

The chain joins TRBV5-1 to TRBJ2-1; TRBD1 aligns across 12 bases. This CDR3 spans 14 amino acids. The V segment lost 7 bases and the J segment 7 bases; nucleotides outside the gene matches: 6. Germline V CDR1 and CDR2: SGHRS, YFSETQ. The CDR3 spells CASRGQGARNEQFF. CDR3 DNA sequence: TGCGCCAGCCGGGGACAGGGGGCGAGAAATGAGCAGTTCTTC.